This passage covers 2 T cell receptor beta chains from one sample sequenced in a study of naive and memory T cell subsets. Broader study findings: Possibly reflecting memory cells re-expressing CD45RA, a few larger clonotypes occurred in naive repertoires, especially CD8.

The beta constant-region primer was an equimolar mix of two oligonucleotides covering TRBC1 and TRBC2. Nested alpha and beta constant-region primers with the SP2 primer drove four PCR rounds on ligated cDNA. TCRdb recomputed calls from the UMI-ligation and nested PCR reads with MiXCR, one row per CDR3 protein. This table has roughly 97,000 distinct CDR3 sequences, roughly 15% appearing once. Their recognized antigens are unknown. The sample taken for sequencing was naive CD8+ T cells from blood. Source of these receptors: a human donor in good health.

The J gene is TRBJ1-2, the V gene TRBV27, with D possibly TRBD1 on 5 matching bases. Germline lookup yields CDR1 MNHEY and CDR2 SMNVEV (reference sequence). V dropped 5 bases and J dropped 4 bases, with 26 bases sitting between them. There are 18 residues in the CDR3. The CDR3 region is CASSPLSGGVGVSYGYTF. The CDR3 coding sequence is TGTGCCAGCAGTCCCCTTAGTGGGGGTGTTGGGGTTAGCTATGGCTACACCTTC.

This clonotype has at least ten counts. The chain joins TRBV20-1 to TRBJ2-5; D not resolved. The CDR3 is made up of 14 amino acids. Trimming removed 4 bases at V and 7 bases at J, with 19 bases between. Germline-derived CDR1 and CDR2 are DFQATT and SNEGSKA (reference sequence). The CDR3 is CSATGRIDLVTQYF. CDR3 coding DNA: TGCAGTGCTACCGGACGGATCGATTTGGTGACCCAGTACTTC.